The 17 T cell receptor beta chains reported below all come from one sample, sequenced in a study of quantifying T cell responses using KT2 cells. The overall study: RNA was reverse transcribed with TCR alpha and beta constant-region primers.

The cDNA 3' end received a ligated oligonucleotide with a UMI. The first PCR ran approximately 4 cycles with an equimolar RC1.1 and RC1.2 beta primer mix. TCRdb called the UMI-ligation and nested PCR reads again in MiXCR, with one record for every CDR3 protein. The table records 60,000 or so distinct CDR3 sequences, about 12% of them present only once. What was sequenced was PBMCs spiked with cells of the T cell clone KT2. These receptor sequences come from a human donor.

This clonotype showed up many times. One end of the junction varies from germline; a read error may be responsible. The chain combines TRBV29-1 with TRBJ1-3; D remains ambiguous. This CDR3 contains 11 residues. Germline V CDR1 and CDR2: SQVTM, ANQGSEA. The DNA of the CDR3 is TGCAGCGTTGGTTCTGTAAACACCATATATTTT. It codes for CSVGSVNTIYF. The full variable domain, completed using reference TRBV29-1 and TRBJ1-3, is SAVISQKPSRDICQRGTSLTIQCQVDSQVTMMFWYRQQPGQSLTLIATANQGSEATYESGFVIDKFPISRPNLTFSTLTVSNMSPEDSSIYLCSVGSVNTIYFGEGSWLTVV.

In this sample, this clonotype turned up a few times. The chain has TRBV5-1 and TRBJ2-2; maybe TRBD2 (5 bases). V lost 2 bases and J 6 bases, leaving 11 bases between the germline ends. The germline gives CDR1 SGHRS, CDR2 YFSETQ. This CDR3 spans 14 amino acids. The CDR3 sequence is CASSFGLGAGELFF. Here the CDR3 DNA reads TGCGCCAGCAGCTTCGGACTCGGTGCCGGGGAGCTGTTTTTT.

This chain's CDR3 is CASRTGEDTEAFF. The CDR3 DNA sequence: TGTGCCAGCAGAACAGGGGAGGACACTGAAGCTTTCTTT. This chain links TRBV2 with TRBJ1-1; TRBD1 matches 7 bases. This CDR3 is built from 13 residues. V shed 6 bases, J shed 3 bases, and the junction held 4 bases outside the gene matches. The germline CDR1 and CDR2 sequences are SNHLY and FYNNEI.

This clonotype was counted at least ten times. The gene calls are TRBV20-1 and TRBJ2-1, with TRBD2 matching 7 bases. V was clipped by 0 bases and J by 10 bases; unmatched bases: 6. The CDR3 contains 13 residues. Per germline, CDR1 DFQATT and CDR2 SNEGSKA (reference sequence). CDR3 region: CSARDRLAYEQFF. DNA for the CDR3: TGCAGTGCTAGAGATCGACTAGCTTACGAGCAGTTCTTC.

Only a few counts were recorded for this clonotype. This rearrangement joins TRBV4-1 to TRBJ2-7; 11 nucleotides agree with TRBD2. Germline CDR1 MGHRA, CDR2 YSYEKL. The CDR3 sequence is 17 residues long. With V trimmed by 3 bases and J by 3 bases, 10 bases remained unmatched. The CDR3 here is CASSQLAGGFGFYEQYF. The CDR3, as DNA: TGCGCCAGCAGCCAGCTAGCGGGGGGCTTTGGTTTCTACGAGCAGTACTTC.

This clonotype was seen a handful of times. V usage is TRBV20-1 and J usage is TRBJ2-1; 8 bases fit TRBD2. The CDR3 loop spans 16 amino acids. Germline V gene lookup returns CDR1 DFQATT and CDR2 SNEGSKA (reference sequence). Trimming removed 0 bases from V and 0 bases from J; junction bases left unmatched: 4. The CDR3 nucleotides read TGCAGTGCTAGAGAAACTAGCGGAGGCTCCTACAATGAGCAGTTCTTC. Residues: CSARETSGGSYNEQFF.

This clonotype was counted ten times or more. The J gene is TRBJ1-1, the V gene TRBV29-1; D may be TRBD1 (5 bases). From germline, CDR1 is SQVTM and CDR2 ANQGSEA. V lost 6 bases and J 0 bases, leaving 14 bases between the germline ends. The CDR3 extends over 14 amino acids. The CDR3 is CSVDLGTLNTEAFF. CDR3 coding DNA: TGCAGCGTCGACCTTGGGACGTTGAACACTGAAGCTTTCTTT.

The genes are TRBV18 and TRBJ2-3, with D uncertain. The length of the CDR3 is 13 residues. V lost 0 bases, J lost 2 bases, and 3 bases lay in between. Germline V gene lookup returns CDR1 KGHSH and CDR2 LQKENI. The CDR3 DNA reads TGTGCCAGCTCACCACCGACCACAGATACGCAGTATTTT. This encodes CASSPPTTDTQYF.

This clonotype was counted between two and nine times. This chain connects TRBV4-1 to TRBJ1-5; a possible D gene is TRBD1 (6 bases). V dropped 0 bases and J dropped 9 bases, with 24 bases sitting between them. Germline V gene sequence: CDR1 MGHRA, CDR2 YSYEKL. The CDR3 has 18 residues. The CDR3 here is CASSQDFTGKGTRGPQHF. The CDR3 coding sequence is TGCGCCAGCAGCCAAGATTTTACAGGGAAAGGGACGAGGGGGCCCCAGCATTTT.

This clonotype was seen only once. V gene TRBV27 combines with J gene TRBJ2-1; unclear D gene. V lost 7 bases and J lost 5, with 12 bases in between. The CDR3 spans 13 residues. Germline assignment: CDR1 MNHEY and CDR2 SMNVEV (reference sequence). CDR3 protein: CASNLLNNNEQFF. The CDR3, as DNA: TGTGCCAGCAACCTCCTGAATAACAATGAGCAGTTCTTC.

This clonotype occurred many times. CDR3 nucleotides: TGTGCCAGCAGTGGAGGGACTAGCGGGGGGACCAATGAGCAGTTCTTC. Its translation: CASSGGTSGGTNEQFF. The gene calls are TRBV6-4 and TRBJ2-1, with 15 bases matching TRBD2. Losses at the gene ends were 4 bases for V and 6 bases for J; bases not matched to a gene: 4. This CDR3 has 16 amino acids. The germline V gene encodes CDR1 MRHNA and CDR2 SNTAGT.

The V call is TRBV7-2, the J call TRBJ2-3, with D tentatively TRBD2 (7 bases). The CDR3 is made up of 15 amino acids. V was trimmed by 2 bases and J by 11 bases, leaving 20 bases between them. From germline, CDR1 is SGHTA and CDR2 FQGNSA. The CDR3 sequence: CASSLNHRGGGGQYF. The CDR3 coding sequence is TGTGCCAGCAGCTTAAACCACCGCGGAGGGGGGGGGCAGTATTTT.

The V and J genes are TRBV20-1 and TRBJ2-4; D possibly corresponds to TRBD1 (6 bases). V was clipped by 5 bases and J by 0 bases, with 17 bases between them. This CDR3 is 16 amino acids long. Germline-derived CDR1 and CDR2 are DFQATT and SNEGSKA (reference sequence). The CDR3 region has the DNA TGCAGTGCTCAGGGACACCTCACAACAGCCAAAAACATTCAGTACTTC. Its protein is CSAQGHLTTAKNIQYF.

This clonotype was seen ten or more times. CDR3 DNA sequence: TGTGCCAGCAGCCAAGTGATCGGGGGGGGCAATGAGCAGTTCTTC. Its translation is CASSQVIGGGNEQFF. The V call is TRBV4-2, the J call TRBJ2-1; TRBD2 agrees at 8 bases. CDR3 length: 15 residues. Germline CDR1 LGHNA, CDR2 YNFKEQ. The J segment lost 6 bases and the V segment lost 1 base, leaving 5 bases of the junction unmatched.

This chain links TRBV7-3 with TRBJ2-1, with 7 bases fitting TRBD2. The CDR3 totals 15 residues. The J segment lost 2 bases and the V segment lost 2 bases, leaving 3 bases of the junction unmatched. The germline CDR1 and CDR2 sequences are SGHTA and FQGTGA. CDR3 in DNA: TGTGCCAGCAGCTTACTAGCGGCTGCCTACAATGAGCAGTTCTTC. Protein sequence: CASSLLAAAYNEQFF.

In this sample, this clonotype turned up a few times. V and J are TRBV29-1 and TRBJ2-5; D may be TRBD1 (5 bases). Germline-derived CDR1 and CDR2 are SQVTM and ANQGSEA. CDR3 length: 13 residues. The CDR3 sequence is CSLRMSGPETQYF. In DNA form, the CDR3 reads TGCAGTCTGCGGATGTCAGGGCCAGAGACCCAGTACTTC.

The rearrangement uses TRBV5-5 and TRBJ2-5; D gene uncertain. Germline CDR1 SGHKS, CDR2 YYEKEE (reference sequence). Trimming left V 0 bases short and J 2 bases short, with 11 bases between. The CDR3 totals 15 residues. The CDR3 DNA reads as TGTGCCAGCAGCTTGGCCCCGGGTGAGCAAGAGACCCAGTACTTC. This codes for CASSLAPGEQETQYF.